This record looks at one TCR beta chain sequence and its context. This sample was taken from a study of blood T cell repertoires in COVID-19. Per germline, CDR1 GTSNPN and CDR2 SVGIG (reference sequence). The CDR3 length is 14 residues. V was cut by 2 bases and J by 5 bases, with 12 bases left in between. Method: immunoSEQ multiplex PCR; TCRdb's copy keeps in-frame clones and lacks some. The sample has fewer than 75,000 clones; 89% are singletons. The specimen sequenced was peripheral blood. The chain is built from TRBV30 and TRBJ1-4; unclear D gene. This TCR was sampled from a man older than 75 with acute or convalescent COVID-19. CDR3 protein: CAWSPPPGNEKLFF. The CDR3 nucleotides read TGTGCCTGGAGTCCGCCCCCCGGGAATGAAAAACTGTTTTTT.